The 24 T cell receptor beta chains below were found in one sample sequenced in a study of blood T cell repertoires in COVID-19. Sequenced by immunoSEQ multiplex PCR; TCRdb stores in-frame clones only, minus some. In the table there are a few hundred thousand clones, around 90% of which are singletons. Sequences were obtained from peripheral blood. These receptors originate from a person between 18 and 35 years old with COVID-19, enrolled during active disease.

The CDR3 DNA is TGTGCCAGCACCCAGGAGGGGGCTGGAGATACGCAGTATTTT. Translated, it gives CASTQEGAGDTQYF. The rearrangement uses TRBV28 and TRBJ2-3; D possibly corresponds to TRBD1 (7 bases). V lost 7 bases to trimming and J lost 5 bases, with 16 bases between them. The germline V gene has CDR1 MDHEN and CDR2 SYDVKM. The CDR3 extends over 14 amino acids.

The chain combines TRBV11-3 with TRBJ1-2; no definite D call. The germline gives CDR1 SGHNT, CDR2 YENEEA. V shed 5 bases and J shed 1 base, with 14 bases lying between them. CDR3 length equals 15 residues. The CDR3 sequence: CASSDKRGFNYGYTF. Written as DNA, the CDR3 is TGTGCCAGCAGCGATAAACGAGGGTTTAACTATGGCTACACCTTC.

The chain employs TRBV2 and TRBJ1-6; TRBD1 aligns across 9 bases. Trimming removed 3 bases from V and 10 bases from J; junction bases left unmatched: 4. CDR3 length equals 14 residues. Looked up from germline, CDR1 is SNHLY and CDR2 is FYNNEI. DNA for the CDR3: TGTGCCAGCAGTGATGGACAGGGGCCCTCACCCCTCCACTTT. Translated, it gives CASSDGQGPSPLHF. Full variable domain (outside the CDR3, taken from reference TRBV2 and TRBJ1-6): EPEVTQTPSHQVTQMGQEVILRCVPISNHLYFYWYRQILGQKVEFLVSFYNNEISEKSEIFDDQFSVERPDGSNFTLKIRSTKLEDSAMYFCASSDGQGPSPLHFGNGTRLTVT.

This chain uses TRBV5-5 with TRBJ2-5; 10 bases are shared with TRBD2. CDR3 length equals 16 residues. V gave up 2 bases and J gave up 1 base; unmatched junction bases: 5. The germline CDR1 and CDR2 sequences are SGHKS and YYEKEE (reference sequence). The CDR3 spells CASSLGLADSQETQYF. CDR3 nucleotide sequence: TGTGCCAGCAGCTTAGGACTAGCGGATAGCCAAGAGACCCAGTACTTC.

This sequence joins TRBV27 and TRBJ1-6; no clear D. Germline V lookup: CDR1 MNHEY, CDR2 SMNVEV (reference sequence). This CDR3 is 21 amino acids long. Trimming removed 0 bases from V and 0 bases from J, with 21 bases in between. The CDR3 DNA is TGTGCCAGCAGTTTATCAAGAGGATACGAGGAGAGGGCCTCCTATAATTCACCCCTCCACTTT. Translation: CASSLSRGYEERASYNSPLHF.

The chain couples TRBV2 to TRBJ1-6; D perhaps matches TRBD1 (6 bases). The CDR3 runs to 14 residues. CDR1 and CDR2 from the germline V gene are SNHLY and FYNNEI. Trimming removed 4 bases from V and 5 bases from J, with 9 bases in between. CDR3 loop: CASSVAGDNSPLHF. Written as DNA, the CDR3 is TGTGCCAGCAGTGTGGCAGGGGATAATTCACCCCTCCACTTT.

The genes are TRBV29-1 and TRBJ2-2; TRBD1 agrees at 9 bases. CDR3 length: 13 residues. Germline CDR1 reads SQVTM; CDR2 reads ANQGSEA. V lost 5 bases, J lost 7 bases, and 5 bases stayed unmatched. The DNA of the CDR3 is TGCAGCGTTCCGGGACAGGGACTCGGGGAGCTGTTTTTT. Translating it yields CSVPGQGLGELFF.

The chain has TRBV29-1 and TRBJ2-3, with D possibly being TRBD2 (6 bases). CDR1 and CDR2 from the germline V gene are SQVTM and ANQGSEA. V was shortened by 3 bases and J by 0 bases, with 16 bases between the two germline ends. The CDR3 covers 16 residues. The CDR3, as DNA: TGCAGCGTTGATAATCGGGGGTCGGGTAGCACAGATACGCAGTATTTT. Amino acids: CSVDNRGSGSTDTQYF.

The CDR3 bases are TGCAGCGCCGAGGGTCGGCGGGAGTTCTACAATGAGCAGTTCTTC. This encodes CSAEGRREFYNEQFF. The chain couples TRBV29-1 to TRBJ2-1, with 7 bases identical to TRBD2. Trimming cost V 7 bases and J 3 bases; bases outside gene matches: 12. Germline V gene lookup returns CDR1 SQVTM and CDR2 ANQGSEA. CDR3 length equals 15 residues.

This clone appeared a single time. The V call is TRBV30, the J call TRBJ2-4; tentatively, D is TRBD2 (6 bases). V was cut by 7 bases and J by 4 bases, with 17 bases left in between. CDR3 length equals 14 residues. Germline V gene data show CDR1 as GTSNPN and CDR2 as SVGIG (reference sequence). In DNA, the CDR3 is TGTGCCTCCAGTCCGGGGGTGGGAAAAAACATTCAGTACTTC. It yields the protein CASSPGVGKNIQYF.

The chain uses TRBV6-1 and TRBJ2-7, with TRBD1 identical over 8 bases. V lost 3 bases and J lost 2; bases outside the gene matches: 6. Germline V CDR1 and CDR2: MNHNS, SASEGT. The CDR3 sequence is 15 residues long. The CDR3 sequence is CASSERTGSTYEQYF. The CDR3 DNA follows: TGTGCCAGCAGTGAGCGGACAGGGAGCACCTACGAGCAGTACTTC.

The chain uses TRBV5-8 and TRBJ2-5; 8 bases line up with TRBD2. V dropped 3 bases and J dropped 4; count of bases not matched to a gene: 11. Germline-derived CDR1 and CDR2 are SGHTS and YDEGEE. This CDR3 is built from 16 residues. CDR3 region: CASSWKPGLVPETQYF. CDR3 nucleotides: TGTGCCAGCAGCTGGAAGCCGGGACTAGTCCCAGAGACCCAGTACTTC.

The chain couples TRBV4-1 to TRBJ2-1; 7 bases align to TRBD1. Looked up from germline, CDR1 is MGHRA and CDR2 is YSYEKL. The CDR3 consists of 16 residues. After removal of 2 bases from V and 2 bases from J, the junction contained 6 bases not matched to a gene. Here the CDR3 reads CASSQQGQSAYNEQFF. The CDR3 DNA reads TGCGCCAGCAGCCAACAGGGACAGTCCGCCTACAATGAGCAGTTCTTC.

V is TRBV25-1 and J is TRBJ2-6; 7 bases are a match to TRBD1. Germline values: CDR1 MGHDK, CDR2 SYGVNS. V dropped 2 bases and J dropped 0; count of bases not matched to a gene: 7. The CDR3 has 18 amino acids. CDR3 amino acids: CASSEPRDRHSGANVLTF. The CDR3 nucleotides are TGTGCCAGCAGTGAACCCCGGGACAGACACTCTGGGGCCAACGTCCTGACTTTC. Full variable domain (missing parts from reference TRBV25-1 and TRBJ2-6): EADIYQTPRYLVIGTGKKITLECSQTMGHDKMYWYQQDPGMELHLIHYSYGVNSTEKGDLSSESTVSRIRTEHFPLTLESARPSHTSQYLCASSEPRDRHSGANVLTFGAGSRLTVL.

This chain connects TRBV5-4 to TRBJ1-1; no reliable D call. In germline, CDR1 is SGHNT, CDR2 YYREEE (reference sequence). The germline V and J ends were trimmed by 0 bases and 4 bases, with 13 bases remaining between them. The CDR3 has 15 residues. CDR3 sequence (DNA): TGTGCCAGCAGCTTGGCTGGCTTGCTTGTCACTGAAGCTTTCTTT. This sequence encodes CASSLAGLLVTEAFF.

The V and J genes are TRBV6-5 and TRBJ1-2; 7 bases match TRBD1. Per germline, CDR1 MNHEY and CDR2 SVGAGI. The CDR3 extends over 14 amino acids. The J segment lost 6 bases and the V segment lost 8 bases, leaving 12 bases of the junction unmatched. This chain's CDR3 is CASGWTGSIDGYTF. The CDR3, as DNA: TGTGCCAGCGGGTGGACAGGCAGTATAGATGGCTACACCTTC.

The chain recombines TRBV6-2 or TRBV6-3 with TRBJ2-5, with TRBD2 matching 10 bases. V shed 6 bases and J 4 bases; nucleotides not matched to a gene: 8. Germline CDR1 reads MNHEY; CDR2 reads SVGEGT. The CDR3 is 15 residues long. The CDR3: CASSPLAGRSETQYF. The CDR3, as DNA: TGTGCCAGCAGCCCACTAGCGGGAAGGTCAGAGACCCAGTACTTC.

CDR3 amino acids: CASSVDMEGQPQHF. The CDR3 DNA reads as TGCGCCAGCAGCGTCGACATGGAGGGTCAGCCCCAGCATTTT. The chain employs TRBV4-1 and TRBJ1-5; D is unclear. CDR1 MGHRA and CDR2 YSYEKL come from the germline V gene. This CDR3 spans 14 amino acids. Trimming stripped 5 bases from V and 6 bases from J, with 14 bases between.

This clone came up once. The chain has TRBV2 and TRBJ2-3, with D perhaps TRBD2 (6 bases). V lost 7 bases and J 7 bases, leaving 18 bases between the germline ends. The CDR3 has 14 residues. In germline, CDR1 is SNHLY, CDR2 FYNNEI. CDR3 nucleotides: TGTGCCAGCATCTCGAACCCCGGAGGGAATACGCAGTATTTT. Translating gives CASISNPGGNTQYF.

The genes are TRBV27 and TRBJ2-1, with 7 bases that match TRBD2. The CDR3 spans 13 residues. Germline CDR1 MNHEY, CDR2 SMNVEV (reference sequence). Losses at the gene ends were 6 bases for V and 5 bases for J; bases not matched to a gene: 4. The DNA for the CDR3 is TGTGCCAGCAGGACACTAGCGAACAATGAGCAGTTCTTC. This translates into CASRTLANNEQFF.

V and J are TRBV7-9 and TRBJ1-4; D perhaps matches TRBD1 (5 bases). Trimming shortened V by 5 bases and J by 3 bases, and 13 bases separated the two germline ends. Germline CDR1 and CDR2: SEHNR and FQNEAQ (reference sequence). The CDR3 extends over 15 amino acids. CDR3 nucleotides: TGTGCCAGCAGCCCCCCAGGGCTTTCTAATGAAAAACTGTTTTTT. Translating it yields CASSPPGLSNEKLFF. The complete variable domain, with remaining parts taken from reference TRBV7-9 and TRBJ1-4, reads DTGVSQNPRHKITKRGQNVTFRCDPISEHNRLYWYRQTLGQGPEFLTYFQNEAQLEKSRLLSDRFSAERPKGSFSTLEIQRTEQGDSAMYLCASSPPGLSNEKLFFGSGTQLSVL.

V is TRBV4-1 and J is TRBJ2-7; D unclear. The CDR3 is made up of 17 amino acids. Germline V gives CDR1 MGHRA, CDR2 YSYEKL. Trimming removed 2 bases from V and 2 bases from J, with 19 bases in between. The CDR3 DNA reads TGCGCCAGCAGCCAATCCTTCGGTCCTGAGGCGGCCTACGAGCAGTACTTC. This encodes CASSQSFGPEAAYEQYF.

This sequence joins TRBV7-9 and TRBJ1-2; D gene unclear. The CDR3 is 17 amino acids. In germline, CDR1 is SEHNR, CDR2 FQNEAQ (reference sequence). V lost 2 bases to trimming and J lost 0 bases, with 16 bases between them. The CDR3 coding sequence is TGTGCCAGCAGCTTACAAGGCCTGGAGGGCGCTAACTATGGCTACACCTTC. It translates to CASSLQGLEGANYGYTF.

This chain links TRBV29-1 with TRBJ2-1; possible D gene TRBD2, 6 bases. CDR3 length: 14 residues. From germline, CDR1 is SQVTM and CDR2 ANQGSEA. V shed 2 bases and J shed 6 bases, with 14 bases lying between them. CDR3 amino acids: CSVELAALGNEQFF. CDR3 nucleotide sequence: TGCAGCGTTGAATTAGCGGCGTTGGGCAATGAGCAGTTCTTC.